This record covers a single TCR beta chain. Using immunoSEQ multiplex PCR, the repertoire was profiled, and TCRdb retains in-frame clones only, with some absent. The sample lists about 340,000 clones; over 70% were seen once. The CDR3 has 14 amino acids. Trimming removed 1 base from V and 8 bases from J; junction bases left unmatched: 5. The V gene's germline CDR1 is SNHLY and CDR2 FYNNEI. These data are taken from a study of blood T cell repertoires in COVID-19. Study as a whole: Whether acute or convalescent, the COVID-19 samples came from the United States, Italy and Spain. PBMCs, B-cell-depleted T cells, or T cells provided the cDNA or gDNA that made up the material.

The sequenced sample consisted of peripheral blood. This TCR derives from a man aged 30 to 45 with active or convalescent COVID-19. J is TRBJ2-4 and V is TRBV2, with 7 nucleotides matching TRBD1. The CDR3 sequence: CASSEGTGLDIQYF. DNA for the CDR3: TGTGCCAGCAGTGAAGGGACAGGCTTGGACATTCAGTACTTC.